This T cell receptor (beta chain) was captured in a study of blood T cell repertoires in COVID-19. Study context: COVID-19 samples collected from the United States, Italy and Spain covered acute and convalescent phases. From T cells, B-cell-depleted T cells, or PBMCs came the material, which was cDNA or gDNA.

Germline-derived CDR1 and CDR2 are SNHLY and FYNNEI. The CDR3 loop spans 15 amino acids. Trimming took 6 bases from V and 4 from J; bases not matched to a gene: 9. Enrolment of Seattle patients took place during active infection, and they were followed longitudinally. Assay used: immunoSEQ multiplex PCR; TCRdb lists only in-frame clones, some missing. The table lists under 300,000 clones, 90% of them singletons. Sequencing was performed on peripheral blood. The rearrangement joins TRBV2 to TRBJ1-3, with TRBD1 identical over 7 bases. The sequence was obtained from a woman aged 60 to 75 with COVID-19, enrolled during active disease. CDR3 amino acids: CASRADRADGNTIYF. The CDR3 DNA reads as TGTGCCAGCAGGGCCGACAGGGCGGACGGAAACACCATATATTTT.